This is a list of T cell receptor beta chains from one sample in a study of shared clonotypes between healthy human individuals. Clones were read by immunoSEQ multiplex PCR, and TCRdb kept only the in-frame ones, dropping some. The table shows approximately 470,000 clones, with about 72% occurring only once. Sequenced sample: PBMCs. These receptors were collected from a woman aged 40 to 49 in good health. Some clones in this sample may be carry-over from other donors' samples. Each CDR3 is given with its conserved first and last residue. A D gene is named only where the DNA matches it firmly. Clone sizes are given selectively: once, few, many, or a class where the clone is expanded.

D: TRBD1
size: .
V: TRBV29-1
J: TRBJ2-5
CDR3: CSVDSGGRVTQYF
DNA: TGCAGCGTTGACTCAGGGGGCAGAGTGACCCAGTACTTC

D: .
size: .
V: TRBV6-5
J: TRBJ1-1
CDR3: CASRDFTRGHTEAFF
DNA: TGTGCCAGCAGGGATTTTACCCGGGGGCACACTGAAGCTTTCTTT

D: TRBD2
size: .
V: TRBV11-2
J: TRBJ2-5
CDR3: CASSKLADVIKTQYF
DNA: TGTGCCAGCAGCAAACTAGCGGACGTTATAAAGACCCAGTACTTC

D: .
size: .
V: TRBV4-1
J: TRBJ2-7
CDR3: CASSKARPYEQYF
DNA: TGCGCCAGCAGCAAAGCCCGACCATACGAGCAGTACTTC

D: TRBD1
size: .
V: TRBV10-3
J: TRBJ1-2
CDR3: CAISEGDRVKYYGYTF
DNA: TGTGCCATCAGTGAGGGGGACAGGGTGAAGTATTATGGCTACACCTTC

D: .
size: .
V: TRBV28
J: TRBJ2-5
CDR3: CASREVGGVATQYF
DNA: TGTGCCAGCAGGGAGGTTGGCGGGGTAGCGACCCAGTACTTC

D: TRBD2
size: .
V: TRBV7-2
J: TRBJ2-1
CDR3: CASSLSAGANEQFF
DNA: TGTGCCAGCAGCTTGTCTGCGGGAGCAAATGAGCAGTTCTTC

D: .
size: .
V: TRBV10-3
J: TRBJ2-7
CDR3: CAISVAERTYEQYF
DNA: TGTGCCATCAGTGTAGCGGAGAGAACCTACGAGCAGTACTTC

D: TRBD2
size: few
V: TRBV30
J: TRBJ2-7
CDR3: CAWSDGRAWYEQYF
DNA: TGTGCCTGGAGTGACGGGAGGGCATGGTACGAGCAGTACTTC

D: TRBD2
size: .
V: TRBV6-5
J: TRBJ2-2
CDR3: CASSYGVAGSTGELFF
DNA: TGTGCCAGCAGTTACGGAGTAGCGGGCAGCACCGGGGAGCTGTTTTTT

D: .
size: .
V: TRBV27
J: TRBJ2-3
CDR3: CASSLEAGTPSGWDTQYF
DNA: TGTGCCAGCAGTTTAGAAGCAGGGACTCCATCCGGTTGGGATACGCAGTATTTT

D: .
size: .
V: TRBV19
J: TRBJ2-1
CDR3: CASSIQGRNNEQFF
DNA: TGTGCCAGTAGTATACAGGGAAGAAACAATGAGCAGTTCTTC

D: .
size: .
V: TRBV10-3
J: TRBJ1-5
CDR3: CAINRDSDQPQHF
DNA: TGTGCCATCAACCGGGACTCAGATCAGCCCCAGCATTTT

D: .
size: .
V: TRBV5-4
J: TRBJ2-1
CDR3: CASSTNFDEQFF
DNA: TGTGCCAGCAGCACAAACTTCGATGAGCAGTTCTTC

D: .
size: few
V: TRBV25-1
J: TRBJ2-2
CDR3: CASSEGTDYTGELFF
DNA: TGTGCCAGCAGTGAAGGGACCGATTACACCGGGGAGCTGTTTTTT

D: TRBD2
size: .
V: TRBV7-8
J: TRBJ2-2
CDR3: CASSPGTSFNTGELFF
DNA: TGTGCCAGCAGCCCCGGGACTAGCTTTAACACCGGGGAGCTGTTTTTT

D: TRBD1
size: .
V: TRBV7-9
J: TRBJ1-2
CDR3: CASSPGQHYGYTF
DNA: TGTGCCAGCAGCCCGGGACAGCACTATGGCTACACCTTC

D: TRBD1
size: .
V: TRBV5-1
J: TRBJ2-2
CDR3: CASSLDRGYAGELFF
DNA: TGCGCCAGCAGCTTGGACAGGGGGTACGCCGGGGAGCTGTTTTTT

D: TRBD1
size: .
V: TRBV30
J: TRBJ2-7
CDR3: CAWSSTGPEQYF
DNA: TGTGCCTGGAGTTCGACAGGGCCCGAGCAGTACTTC

D: .
size: .
V: TRBV27
J: TRBJ2-3
CDR3: CASSFLASTDTQYF
DNA: TGTGCCAGCAGTTTCCTAGCTAGCACAGATACGCAGTATTTT

D: .
size: .
V: TRBV6-5
J: TRBJ2-7
CDR3: CASSKVGVAYEQYF
DNA: TGTGCCAGCAGCAAAGTGGGGGTTGCATACGAGCAGTACTTC

D: TRBD1
size: .
V: TRBV28
J: TRBJ1-2
CDR3: CASSLVGQGAFGYTF
DNA: TGTGCCAGCAGTTTAGTGGGACAGGGGGCGTTTGGCTACACCTTC

D: TRBD1
size: many
V: TRBV28
J: TRBJ1-5
CDR3: CASSFTIYRGPTQPQHF
DNA: TGTGCCAGCAGTTTCACCATCTACAGGGGGCCTACTCAGCCCCAGCATTTT

D: .
size: .
V: TRBV5-1
J: TRBJ2-3
CDR3: CASSLGLDRTDTQYF
DNA: TGCGCCAGCAGCTTGGGATTAGACAGGACAGATACGCAGTATTTT

D: .
size: .
V: TRBV27
J: TRBJ2-7
CDR3: CASKLMQGSYEQYF
DNA: TGTGCCAGCAAGCTCATGCAGGGAAGCTACGAGCAGTACTTC

D: TRBD1
size: .
V: TRBV2
J: TRBJ1-5
CDR3: CASRRETGGVQPQHF
DNA: TGTGCCAGCAGGAGGGAAACAGGGGGCGTTCAGCCCCAGCATTTT

D: .
size: few
V: TRBV30
J: TRBJ2-2
CDR3: CAWKTSSAGELFF
DNA: TGTGCCTGGAAGACTAGTTCAGCCGGGGAGCTGTTTTTT

D: .
size: .
V: TRBV5-4
J: TRBJ1-5
CDR3: CASSLFGSNQPQHF
DNA: TGTGCCAGCAGCTTATTCGGGAGCAATCAGCCCCAGCATTTT

D: TRBD1
size: .
V: TRBV2
J: TRBJ1-3
CDR3: CASSDFRTGGESGNTIYF
DNA: TGTGCCAGCAGTGATTTTAGGACAGGGGGCGAATCTGGAAACACCATATATTTT